This is a list of T cell receptor beta chains from one sample in a study of somatic mutations in cytotoxic T cells in rheumatoid arthritis. Produced via immunoSEQ multiplex PCR; TCRdb's table is partial and in-frame only. The table includes some 20,000 clones, over 70% detected once. The sample taken for sequencing was CD8+ T cells sorted from blood. All receptors come from a woman in her fifties or sixties in good health. The CDR3 runs from the conserved cysteine through the conserved F or W. A D gene is named only where the DNA matches it firmly. Only some rows state a clone size, as once, few, many or a class for expanded clones.

cdr3_length j_call d_call clone_size v_call cdr3_aa cdr3_nt
14 TRBJ2-7 TRBD1 NA TRBV7-8 CASSSRDRGGEQYF TGTGCCAGCAGCTCCCGGGACAGGGGCGGCGAGCAGTACTTC
13 TRBJ2-7 NA few TRBV9 CASSVDIHYEQYF TGTGCCAGCAGCGTAGACATCCACTACGAGCAGTACTTC
15 TRBJ1-1 NA NA TRBV13 CASSLTDGSNTEAFF TGTGCCAGCAGCTTAACCGACGGCTCGAACACTGAAGCTTTCTTT
15 TRBJ2-7 TRBD1 NA TRBV7-9 CASSLSEQGSNEQYF TGTGCCAGCAGCCTCTCGGAACAGGGGTCTAACGAGCAGTACTTC
15 TRBJ2-2 NA NA TRBV6-5 CASSYIGQNTGELFF TGTGCCAGCAGTTATATAGGGCAGAACACCGGGGAGCTGTTTTTT
13 TRBJ2-7 TRBD1 few TRBV15 CATSSDRADEQYF TGTGCCACCAGCTCCGACAGGGCCGACGAGCAGTACTTC
16 TRBJ1-5 TRBD1 NA TRBV7-6 CASSRRTGNGNQPQHF TGTGCCAGCAGCAGACGGACAGGGAATGGTAATCAGCCCCAGCATTTT
14 TRBJ1-4 NA NA TRBV30 CAWSVQGANEKLFF TGTGCCTGGAGTGTACAGGGCGCTAATGAAAAACTGTTTTTT
19 TRBJ1-1 TRBD1 NA TRBV10-3 CAILSGRSRDRGRGTEAFF TGTGCCATCCTCAGTGGTCGGAGTCGGGACAGGGGGAGAGGGACTGAAGCTTTCTTT
18 TRBJ2-2 NA once TRBV4-1 CASSPSSGLHLNTGELFF TGCGCCAGCAGCCCCTCTTCCGGTTTACACCTGAACACCGGGGAGCTGTTTTTT
13 TRBJ2-7 TRBD1 NA TRBV11-2 CASEPGQGPEQYF TGTGCCAGCGAACCCGGACAGGGCCCCGAGCAGTACTTC